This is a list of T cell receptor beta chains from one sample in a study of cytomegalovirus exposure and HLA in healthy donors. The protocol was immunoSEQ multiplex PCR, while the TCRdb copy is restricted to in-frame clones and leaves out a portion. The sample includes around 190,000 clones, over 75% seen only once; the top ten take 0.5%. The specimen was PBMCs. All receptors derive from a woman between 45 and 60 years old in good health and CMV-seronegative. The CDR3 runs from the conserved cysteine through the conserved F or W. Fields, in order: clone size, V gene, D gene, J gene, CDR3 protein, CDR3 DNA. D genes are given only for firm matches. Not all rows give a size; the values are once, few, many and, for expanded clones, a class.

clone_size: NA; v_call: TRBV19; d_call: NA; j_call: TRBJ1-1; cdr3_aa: CASIVRYQAFF; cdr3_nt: TGTGCCAGTATCGTTCGTTATCAAGCTTTCTTT
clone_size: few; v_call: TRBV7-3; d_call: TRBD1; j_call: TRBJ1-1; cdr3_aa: CASSPSTGRDTEAFF; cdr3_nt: TGTGCCAGCAGCCCCTCGACAGGGCGTGACACTGAAGCTTTCTTT
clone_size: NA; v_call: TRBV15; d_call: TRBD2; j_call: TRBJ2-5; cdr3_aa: CATRVGVGGAEETQYF; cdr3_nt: TGTGCCACCCGGGTGGGGGTCGGGGGGGCCGAAGAGACCCAGTACTTC
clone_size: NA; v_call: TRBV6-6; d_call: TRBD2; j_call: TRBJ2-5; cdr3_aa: CASASGGARETQYF; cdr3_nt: TGTGCCAGCGCTAGCGGGGGGGCCCGGGAGACCCAGTACTTC
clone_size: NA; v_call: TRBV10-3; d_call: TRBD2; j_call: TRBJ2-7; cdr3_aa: CAIREGGGGKQYF; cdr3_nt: TGTGCCATCAGAGAGGGGGGCGGGGGGAAGCAGTACTTC
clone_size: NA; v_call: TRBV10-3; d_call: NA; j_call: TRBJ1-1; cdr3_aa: CAISESAVNTEAFF; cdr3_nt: TGTGCCATCAGTGAGTCTGCAGTGAACACTGAAGCTTTCTTT
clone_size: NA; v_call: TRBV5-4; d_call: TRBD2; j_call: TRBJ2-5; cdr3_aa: CASSFLIAGGPSETQYF; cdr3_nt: TGTGCCAGCAGCTTCTTAATAGCGGGGGGGCCTTCAGAGACCCAGTACTTC
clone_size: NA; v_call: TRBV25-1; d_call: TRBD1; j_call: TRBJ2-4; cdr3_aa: CASSAGTGVPIAKNSQYF; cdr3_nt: TGTGCCAGCAGCGCCGGGACAGGGGTTCCTATAGCCAAAAACAGTCAGTACTTC
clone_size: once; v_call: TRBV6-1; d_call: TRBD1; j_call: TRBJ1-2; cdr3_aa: CASSVGQRNYGYTF; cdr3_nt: TGTGCCAGCAGTGTGGGACAGAGAAACTATGGCTACACCTTC
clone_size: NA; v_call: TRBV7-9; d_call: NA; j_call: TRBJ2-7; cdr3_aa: CASSLVGQVRSYEQYF; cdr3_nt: TGTGCCAGCAGCTTAGTTGGGCAGGTTAGATCCTACGAGCAGTACTTC
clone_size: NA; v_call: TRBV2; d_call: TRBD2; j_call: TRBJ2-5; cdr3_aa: CASSDVRLAGAETQYF; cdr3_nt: TGTGCCAGCAGTGACGTCCGGCTAGCGGGAGCAGAGACCCAGTACTTC
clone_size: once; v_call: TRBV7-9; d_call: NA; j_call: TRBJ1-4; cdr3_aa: CASSLETGLGEKLFF; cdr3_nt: TGTGCTAGCAGCTTAGAAACAGGGTTGGGTGAAAAACTGTTTTTT
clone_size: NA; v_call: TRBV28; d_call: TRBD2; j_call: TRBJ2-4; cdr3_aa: CASSLSGGDIQYF; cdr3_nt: TGTGCCAGCAGTTTATCGGGAGGGGACATTCAGTACTTC
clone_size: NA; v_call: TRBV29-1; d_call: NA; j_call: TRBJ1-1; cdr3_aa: CSVDPQGWTEAFF; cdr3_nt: TGCAGCGTTGACCCCCAGGGGTGGACTGAAGCCTTCTTT
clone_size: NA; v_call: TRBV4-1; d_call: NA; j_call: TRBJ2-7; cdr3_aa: CASSQDRSGGEAYEQYF; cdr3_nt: TGCGCCAGCAGCCAAGATAGGAGTGGCGGCGAAGCCTACGAGCAGTACTTC
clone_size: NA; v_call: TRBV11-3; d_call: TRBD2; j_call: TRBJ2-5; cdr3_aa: CASSPGLAKQETQYF; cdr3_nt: TGTGCCAGCAGCCCTGGACTAGCGAAACAAGAGACCCAGTACTTC
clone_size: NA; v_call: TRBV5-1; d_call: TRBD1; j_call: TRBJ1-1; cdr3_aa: CASSTDRGEAFF; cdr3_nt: TGCGCCAGCAGCACGGACAGGGGGGAAGCTTTCTTT
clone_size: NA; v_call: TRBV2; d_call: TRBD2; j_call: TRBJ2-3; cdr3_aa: CASSVTSGGTDTQYF; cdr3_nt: TGTGCCAGCAGTGTAACTAGCGGGGGGACAGATACGCAGTATTTT
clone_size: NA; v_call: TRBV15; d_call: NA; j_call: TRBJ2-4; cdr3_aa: CATSSDQGSKNIQYF; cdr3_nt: TGTGCCACCAGTAGCGATCAGGGGTCCAAAAACATTCAGTACTTC
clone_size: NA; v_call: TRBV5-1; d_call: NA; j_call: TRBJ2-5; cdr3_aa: CASRQTLQETQYF; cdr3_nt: TGCGCCAGCAGACAAACCCTCCAAGAGACCCAGTACTTC
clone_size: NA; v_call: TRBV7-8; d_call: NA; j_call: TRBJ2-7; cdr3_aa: CASSSRGLTFYEQYF; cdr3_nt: TGTGCCAGCAGCTCTCGGGGGTTGACGTTCTACGAGCAGTACTTC
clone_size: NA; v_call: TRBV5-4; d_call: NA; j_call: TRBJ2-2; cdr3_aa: CASSPRQTDTGELFF; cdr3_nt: TGTGCCAGCAGCCCCAGGCAGACGGACACCGGGGAGCTGTTTTTT
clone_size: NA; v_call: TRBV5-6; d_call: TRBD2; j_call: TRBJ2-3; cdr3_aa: CASSRRGGTDTQYF; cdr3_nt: TGTGCCAGCAGCAGGCGGGGGGGCACAGATACGCAGTATTTT
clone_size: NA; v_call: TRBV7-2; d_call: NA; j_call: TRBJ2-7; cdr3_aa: CASSLELIASYEQYF; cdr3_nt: TGTGCCAGCAGCTTAGAGTTGATAGCTTCCTACGAGCAGTACTTC
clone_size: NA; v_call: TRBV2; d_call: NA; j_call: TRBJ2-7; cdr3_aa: CASSLQGPYEQYF; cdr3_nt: TGTGCCAGTTCCTTACAGGGTCCGTACGAGCAGTACTTC
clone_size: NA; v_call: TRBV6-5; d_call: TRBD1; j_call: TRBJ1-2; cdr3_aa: CASSYSGRGVGYTF; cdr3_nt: TGTGCCAGCAGTTACTCGGGCAGGGGGGTTGGCTACACCTTC
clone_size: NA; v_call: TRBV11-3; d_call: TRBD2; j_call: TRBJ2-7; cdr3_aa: CASSITPSGRAREQYF; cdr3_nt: TGTGCCAGCAGCATCACTCCTAGCGGGAGGGCACGGGAGCAGTACTTC
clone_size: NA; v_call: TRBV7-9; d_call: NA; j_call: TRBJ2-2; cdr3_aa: CSSSPITGELFF; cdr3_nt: TGTTCCAGCAGCCCTATCACCGGGGAGCTGTTTTTT
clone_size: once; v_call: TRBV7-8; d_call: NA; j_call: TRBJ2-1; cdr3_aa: CASSRNRNEQFF; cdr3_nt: TGTGCCAGTAGCCGCAACAGGAACGAGCAGTTCTTC
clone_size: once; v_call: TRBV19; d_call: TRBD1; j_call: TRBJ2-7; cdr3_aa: CASSTGDRVSYEQYF; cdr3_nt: TGTGCCAGTAGTACAGGGGACAGGGTCTCCTACGAGCAGTACTTC
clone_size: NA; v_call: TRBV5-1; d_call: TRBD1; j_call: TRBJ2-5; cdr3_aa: CASSSDRDGGTQYF; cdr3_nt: TGCGCCAGCAGTTCGGACAGGGACGGTGGGACCCAGTACTTC
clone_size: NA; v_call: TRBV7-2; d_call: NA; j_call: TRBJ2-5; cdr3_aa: CASSSPPQGRGYQETQYF; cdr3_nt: TGTGCCAGCAGCTCCCCCCCCCAGGGAAGGGGGTACCAAGAGACCCAGTACTTC
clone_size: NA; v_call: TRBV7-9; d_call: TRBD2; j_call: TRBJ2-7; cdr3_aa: CASSRQAGGPIEQYF; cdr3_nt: TGTGCCAGCAGCCGACAAGCGGGAGGGCCTATCGAGCAGTACTTC
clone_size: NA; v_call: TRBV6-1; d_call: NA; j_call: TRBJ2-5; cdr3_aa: CASTLEVQETQYF; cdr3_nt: TGTGCCAGCACTTTAGAGGTCCAAGAGACCCAGTACTTC
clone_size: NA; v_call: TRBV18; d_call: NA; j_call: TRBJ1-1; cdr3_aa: CASSLTGKSPLTEAFF; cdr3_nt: TGTGCCAGCTCACTGACAGGTAAAAGCCCTCTCACTGAAGCTTTCTTT
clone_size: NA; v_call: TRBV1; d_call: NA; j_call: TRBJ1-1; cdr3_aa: CTSSHELQDRGLLCAEAFF; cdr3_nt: TGCACCAGCAGCCATGAACTCCAAGACAGGGGGTTGCTCTGCGCTGAAGCTTTCTTT
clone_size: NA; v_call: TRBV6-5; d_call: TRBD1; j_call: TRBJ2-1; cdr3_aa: CASSYSADRGGAEQFF; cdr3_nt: TGTGCCAGCAGTTACTCCGCGGACAGGGGGGGGGCTGAGCAGTTCTTC
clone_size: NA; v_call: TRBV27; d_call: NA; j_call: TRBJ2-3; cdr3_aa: CASSLSGLGPDTQYF; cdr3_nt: TGTGCCAGCAGTTTATCGGGGCTGGGGCCAGATACGCAGTATTTT
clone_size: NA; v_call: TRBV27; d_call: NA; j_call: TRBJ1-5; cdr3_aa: CASGDSGRSKPQHF; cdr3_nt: TGTGCCAGCGGAGACAGTGGAAGATCTAAGCCCCAGCATTTT
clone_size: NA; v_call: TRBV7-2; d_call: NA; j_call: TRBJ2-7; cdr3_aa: CASSLDAGGYEQYF; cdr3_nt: TGTGCCAGCAGCTTGGACGCCGGGGGCTACGAGCAGTACTTC
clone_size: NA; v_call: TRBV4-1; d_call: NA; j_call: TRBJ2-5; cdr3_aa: CASSQVGNGETQYF; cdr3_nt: TGCGCCAGCAGCCAAGTTGGCAATGGAGAGACCCAGTACTTC
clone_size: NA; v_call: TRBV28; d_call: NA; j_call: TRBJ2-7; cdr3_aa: CASSREWPRSFYEQYF; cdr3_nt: TGTGCCAGCAGCCGGGAGTGGCCAAGAAGCTTTTACGAGCAGTACTTC
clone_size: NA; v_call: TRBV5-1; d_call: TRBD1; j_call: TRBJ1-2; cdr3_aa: CASSPGQGGYGYTF; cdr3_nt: TGCGCCAGCAGCCCTGGACAGGGGGGCTATGGCTACACCTTC
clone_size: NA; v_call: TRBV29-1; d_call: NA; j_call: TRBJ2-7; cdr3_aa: CSVSTLSYEQYF; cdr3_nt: TGCAGCGTTTCGACACTCTCCTACGAGCAGTACTTC
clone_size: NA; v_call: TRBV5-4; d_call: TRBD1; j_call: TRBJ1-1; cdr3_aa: CASSLVTGGTTEAFF; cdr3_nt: TGTGCCAGCAGCTTGGTGACAGGGGGTACGACTGAAGCTTTCTTT
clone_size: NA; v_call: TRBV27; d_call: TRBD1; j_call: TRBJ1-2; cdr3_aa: CASSSGTAYGYTF; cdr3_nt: TGTGCCAGCAGTTCCGGGACAGCCTATGGCTACACCTTC
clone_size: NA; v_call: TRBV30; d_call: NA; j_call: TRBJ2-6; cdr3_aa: CAWSVSSGANVLTF; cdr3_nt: TGTGCCTGGAGTGTATCTTCTGGGGCCAACGTCCTGACTTTC
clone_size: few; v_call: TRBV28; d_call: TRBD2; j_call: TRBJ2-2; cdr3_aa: CASSWGTIHTGELFF; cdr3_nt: TGTGCCAGCAGTTGGGGGACTATACACACCGGGGAGCTGTTTTTT
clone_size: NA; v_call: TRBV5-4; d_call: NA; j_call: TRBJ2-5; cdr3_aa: CASSPPGSGSGRETQYF; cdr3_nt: TGTGCCAGCAGCCCACCCGGCTCTGGGTCGGGTAGAGAGACCCAGTACTTC
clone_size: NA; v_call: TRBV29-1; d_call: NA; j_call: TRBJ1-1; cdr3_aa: CSANGRMNTEAFF; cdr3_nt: TGCAGCGCAAATGGGAGGATGAACACTGAAGCTTTCTTT
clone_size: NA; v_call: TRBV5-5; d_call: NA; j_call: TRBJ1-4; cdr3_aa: CASSLPQGTTNEKLFF; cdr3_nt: TGTGCCAGCAGCTTGCCACAGGGCACCACTAATGAAAAACTGTTTTTT
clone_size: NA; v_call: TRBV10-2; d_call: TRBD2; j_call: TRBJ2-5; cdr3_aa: CATGRVETQYF; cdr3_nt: TGCGCCACCGGGAGGGTAGAGACCCAGTACTTC
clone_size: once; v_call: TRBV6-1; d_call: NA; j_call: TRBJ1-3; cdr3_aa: CASSESAGQNTIYF; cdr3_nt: TGTGCCAGCAGTGAAAGTGCAGGGCAGAACACCATATATTTT
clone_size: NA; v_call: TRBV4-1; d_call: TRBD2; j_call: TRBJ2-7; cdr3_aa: CASRPSTSDFSYEQYF; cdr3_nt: TGCGCCAGCAGACCATCGACTAGCGATTTCTCCTACGAGCAGTACTTC
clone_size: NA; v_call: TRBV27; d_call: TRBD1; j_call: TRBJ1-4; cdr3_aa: CASSFAYPVDPLGLGQGFGKLFF; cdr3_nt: TGTGCCAGCAGTTTTGCTTATCCGGTCGACCCCCTCGGGTTGGGACAGGGGTTTGGGAAACTGTTTTTT
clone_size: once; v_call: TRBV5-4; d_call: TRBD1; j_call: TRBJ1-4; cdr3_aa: CASSLVGQGDEKLFF; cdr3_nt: TGTGCCAGCAGCTTGGTAGGACAGGGAGATGAAAAACTGTTTTTT